The T cell receptor (beta chain) described here comes from a study of glioma-infiltrating T cells. The CDR3 is 13 amino acids. Trimming took 4 bases from V and 4 from J, leaving 11 bases between them. Germline CDR1 is SGHDN and CDR2 is FVKESK. TCR alpha and beta CDR3 regions were amplified from RNA using iRepertoire nested multiplex PCR. TCRdb independently ran MiXCR on the multiplex PCR reads; one entry per CDR3 protein. The sample lists about 140,000 distinct CDR3 sequences, about two fifths occurring once. This clonotype occurred many times. The receptor comes from a human donor with low-grade glioma or glioblastoma, undergoing nonglioma brain surgery, or in good health (not recorded which). The sequencing input was glioma tissue, nonneoplastic brain tissue, or PBMCs (not recorded which). This chain links TRBV14 with TRBJ2-7; the D gene could be TRBD1 or TRBD2 (5 bases each). The CDR3 region has the DNA TGTGCCAGCAGCCGAGCCAGGGAGTACGAGCAGTACTTC. Residues: CASSRAREYEQYF.